The next 20 T cell receptor beta chains were all read from a single sample in a study of CD8 T cells in Susac syndrome. Random hexamers were used to reverse transcribe the RNA input (about 0.45 to 1 ug). In TCRdb, the immunoSEQ multiplex PCR reads were re-called with MiXCR into one record per CDR3 protein. Counted here are approximately 220,000 distinct CDR3 sequences, about 94% occurring once; the ten biggest clones make up around 0.14%. The sample taken for sequencing was CD8+ T cells from PBMCs. These receptors were obtained from a human donor with multiple sclerosis.

A single count supports this clonotype. In this CDR3 the conserved last residue, phenylalanine or tryptophan, is missing, so a read error is likely. The DNA is left out, because the CDR3 cannot be placed on it with certainty; the CDR3 is given as TCRdb lists it. V is TRBV15 and J is TRBJ1-1. Germline V gene sequence: CDR1 LNHNV, CDR2 YYDKDF (reference sequence). The CDR3 sequence runs 16 residues, both termini included. The CDR3 sequence: CATSRGSGAHGTAGQI.

This chain joins TRBV5-4 and TRBJ2-3, with D unresolved. V was trimmed by 5 bases and J by 5 bases, leaving 21 bases between them. Germline V gene data show CDR1 as SGHNT and CDR2 as YYREEE (reference sequence). The CDR3 has 16 amino acids. CDR3 in DNA: TGTGCCAGCAGTCCCCGGATAACAGATGGGGTAGATACGCAGTATTTT. Translating gives CASSPRITDGVDTQYF.

The genes are TRBV30 and TRBJ2-3; D remains unclear. CDR3 length: 13 amino acids. Trimming removed 2 bases at V and 5 bases at J, with 11 bases between. CDR1 and CDR2 from the germline V gene are GTSNPN and SVGIG (reference sequence). As DNA, the CDR3 is TGTGCCTGGAGTCCCCAGCCGAGAGATACGCAGTATTTT. Residues: CAWSPQPRDTQYF.

V usage is TRBV12-3 or TRBV12-4 and J usage is TRBJ1-3; unclear D gene. The CDR3 consists of 12 residues. Trimming removed 6 bases at V and 2 bases at J, with 5 bases between. The CDR3 DNA follows: TGTGCCAGCAGGGTCCCTGGAAACACCATATATTTT. It yields the protein CASRVPGNTIYF.

The chain has TRBV12-5 and TRBJ1-1; D is perhaps TRBD1 (5 bases). Germline loops: CDR1 LGHNT, CDR2 FRNRAP. The CDR3 consists of 11 residues. V was trimmed by 9 bases and J by 5 bases, leaving 10 bases between them. CDR3 region: CASWGGTEAFF. The CDR3 nucleotides read TGTGCTAGCTGGGGCGGAACTGAAGCTTTCTTT.

J is TRBJ2-1 and V is TRBV7-8; the match to TRBD1 covers 11 bases. The trim removed 4 bases at V and 4 bases at J, leaving 9 bases unmatched. The CDR3 covers 17 residues. Germline values: CDR1 SGHVS, CDR2 FQNEAQ. CDR3 in amino acids: CASSSPGQGVVYNEQFF. CDR3 nucleotide sequence: TGTGCCAGCAGCTCCCCGGGACAGGGGGTTGTATACAATGAGCAGTTCTTC.

The chain combines TRBV25-1 with TRBJ2-3; D gene uncertain. Germline V gene data show CDR1 as MGHDK and CDR2 as SYGVNS. The CDR3 spans 19 residues. V lost 0 bases and J lost 0, with 19 bases in between. The CDR3 here is CASSEYERLWPTSTDTQYF. The CDR3 DNA reads as TGTGCCAGCAGTGAATATGAGAGACTTTGGCCGACTAGCACAGATACGCAGTATTTT.

CDR3 amino acids: CSVVTGVGYTF. Here the CDR3 DNA reads TGCAGTGTCGTGACCGGGGTTGGCTACACCTTC. V and J are TRBV20-1 and TRBJ1-2; D is unclear. This CDR3 comprises 11 residues. The V and J ends lost 7 bases and 7 bases respectively, with 13 bases between them. Germline assignment: CDR1 DFQATT and CDR2 SNEGSKA (reference sequence).

This clonotype was seen more than once but under ten times. J is TRBJ2-1 and V is TRBV9, with D perhaps matching TRBD2 (6 bases). Germline values: CDR1 SGDLS, CDR2 YYNGEE. The length of the CDR3 is 14 residues. Trimming shortened V by 3 bases and J by 0 bases, and 7 bases separated the two germline ends. Here the CDR3 reads CASSGGDSYNEQFF. CDR3 bases: TGTGCCAGCAGCGGCGGGGACTCCTACAATGAGCAGTTCTTC.

V gene TRBV4-1 combines with J gene TRBJ1-1, with TRBD1 identical over 8 bases. Trimming at V came to 1 base and at J to 6 bases, leaving 7 bases not matched to a gene. Germline CDR1 is MGHRA and CDR2 is YSYEKL. The CDR3 is made up of 15 amino acids. The CDR3 spells CASSQVLQGAAEAFF. In DNA form, the CDR3 reads TGCGCCAGCAGCCAAGTGTTGCAGGGGGCGGCTGAAGCTTTCTTT.

The chain couples TRBV7-9 to TRBJ2-7; TRBD2 matches 15 bases. CDR3 length equals 18 residues. Losses at the gene ends were 5 bases for V and 5 bases for J; bases not matched to a gene: 13. From germline, CDR1 is SEHNR and CDR2 FQNEAQ (reference sequence). Written as DNA, the CDR3 is TGTGCCAGCAGCAGAACCGGGACTAGCGGGGGGCCAGGTCACGAGCAGTACTTC. As protein: CASSRTGTSGGPGHEQYF.

The genes are TRBV15 and TRBJ2-7; D is unresolved. The germline V gene has CDR1 LNHNV and CDR2 YYDKDF (reference sequence). The CDR3 totals 12 residues. V shed 0 bases and J shed 0 bases, with 0 bases lying between them. CDR3: CATSRDSYEQYF. CDR3 DNA sequence: TGTGCCACCAGCAGAGACTCCTACGAGCAGTACTTC.

The V gene is TRBV7-3, the J gene TRBJ1-5, with 8 bases fitting TRBD1. V lost 5 bases to trimming and J lost 5 bases; unmatched junction nucleotides: 8. The germline V gene encodes CDR1 SGHTA and CDR2 FQGTGA. This CDR3 has 15 amino acids. The CDR3 bases are TGTGCCAGCAGCCCCCAGGGGGCCCTTCATCAGCCCCAGCATTTT. Protein sequence: CASSPQGALHQPQHF.

This clonotype was picked up one time. The V and J genes are TRBV6-2 or TRBV6-3 and TRBJ2-7; 7 nucleotides line up with TRBD2. This CDR3 is built from 13 residues. Germline V gene data show CDR1 as MNHEY and CDR2 as SVGEGT. The junction had 1 base not matched to a gene; V was cut back by 0 bases and J by 5 bases. This CDR3 is CASSYSGGNEQYF. The DNA for the CDR3 is TGTGCCAGCAGTTACTCCGGGGGGAACGAGCAGTACTTC.

The chain uses TRBV3-1 and TRBJ2-3, with 9 bases fitting TRBD2. Germline-derived CDR1 and CDR2 are LGHDT and YNNKEL (reference sequence). This CDR3 comprises 15 residues. V shed 6 bases and J 4 bases; nucleotides not matched to a gene: 8. This chain's CDR3 is CASSSGWTSADTQYF. In DNA form, the CDR3 reads TGTGCCAGCAGTTCCGGCTGGACTAGCGCAGATACGCAGTATTTT.

This rearrangement joins TRBV19 to TRBJ1-1, with a weak D call TRBD1 (5 bases). V was clipped by 3 bases and J by 5 bases, with 10 bases between them. Per germline, CDR1 LNHDA and CDR2 SQIVND (reference sequence). This CDR3 region has 13 residues. The CDR3 nucleotides read TGTGCCAGTAGTATTGGGGGTATGACTGAAGCTTTCTTT. It is translated as CASSIGGMTEAFF.

The chain carries TRBV5-6 and TRBJ1-5; 7 bases line up with TRBD1. The ends lost 4 bases at V and 6 bases at J; junction bases unmatched: 7. Looked up from germline, CDR1 is SGHDT and CDR2 is YYEEEE. The CDR3 has 14 residues. CDR3 in amino acids: CASSPGQRGQPQHF. The CDR3 nucleotides are TGTGCCAGCAGCCCGGGACAGAGAGGTCAGCCCCAGCATTTT.

V gene TRBV6-2 or TRBV6-3 combines with J gene TRBJ2-3, with 9 bases matching TRBD1. Germline V gene data show CDR1 as MNHEY and CDR2 as SVGEGT. V lost 6 bases to trimming and J lost 0 bases; unmatched junction nucleotides: 4. The CDR3 is made up of 15 amino acids. Written as DNA, the CDR3 is TGTGCCAGCAGGGCCGGGACAGGGAGCACAGATACGCAGTATTTT. Protein: CASRAGTGSTDTQYF.

This chain connects TRBV4-3 to TRBJ1-1, with no clear D. V shed 0 bases and J shed 6 bases, with 14 bases lying between them. Germline-derived CDR1 and CDR2 are LGHNA and YSLEER. The CDR3 is made up of 15 amino acids. The CDR3 is CASSQDRASPPEAFF. The CDR3 DNA reads TGCGCCAGCAGCCAAGATAGGGCCAGTCCCCCTGAAGCTTTCTTT.

The chain uses TRBV7-3 and TRBJ2-3; D call uncertain. The CDR3 totals 13 residues. Germline CDR1 and CDR2: SGHTA and FQGTGA. Trimming shortened V by 3 bases and J by 4 bases, and 8 bases separated the two germline ends. The CDR3 region is CASSLTLSDTQYF. The CDR3 DNA reads as TGTGCCAGCAGCTTGACCTTATCAGATACGCAGTATTTT.